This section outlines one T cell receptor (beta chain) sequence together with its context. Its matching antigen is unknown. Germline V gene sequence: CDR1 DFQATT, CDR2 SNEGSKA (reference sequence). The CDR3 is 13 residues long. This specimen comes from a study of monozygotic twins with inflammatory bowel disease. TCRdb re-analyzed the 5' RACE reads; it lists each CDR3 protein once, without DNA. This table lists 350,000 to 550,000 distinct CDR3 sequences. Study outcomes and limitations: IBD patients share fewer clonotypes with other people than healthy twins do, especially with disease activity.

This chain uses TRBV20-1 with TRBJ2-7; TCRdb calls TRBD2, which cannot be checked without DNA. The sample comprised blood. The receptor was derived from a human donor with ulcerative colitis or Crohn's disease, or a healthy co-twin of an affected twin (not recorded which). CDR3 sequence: CSAPSGPQSGQYF.